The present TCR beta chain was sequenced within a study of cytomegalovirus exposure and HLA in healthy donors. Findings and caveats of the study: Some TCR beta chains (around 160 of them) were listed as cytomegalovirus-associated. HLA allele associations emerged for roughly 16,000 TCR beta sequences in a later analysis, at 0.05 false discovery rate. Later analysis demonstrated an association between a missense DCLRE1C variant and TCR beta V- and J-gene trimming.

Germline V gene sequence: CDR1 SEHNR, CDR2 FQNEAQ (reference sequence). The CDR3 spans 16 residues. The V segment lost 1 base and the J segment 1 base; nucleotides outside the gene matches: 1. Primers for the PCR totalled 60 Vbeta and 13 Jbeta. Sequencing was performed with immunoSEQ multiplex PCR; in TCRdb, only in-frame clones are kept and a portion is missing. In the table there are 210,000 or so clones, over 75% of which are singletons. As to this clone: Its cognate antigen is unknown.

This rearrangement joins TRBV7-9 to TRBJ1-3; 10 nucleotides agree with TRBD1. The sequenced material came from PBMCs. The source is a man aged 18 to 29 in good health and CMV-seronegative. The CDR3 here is CASSLGTGGSGNTIYF. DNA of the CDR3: TGTGCCAGCAGCTTAGGGACAGGGGGTTCTGGAAACACCATATATTTT.